The 20 T cell receptor beta chains presented below share a single source sample, sequenced in a study of blood T cell repertoires in COVID-19. The protocol was immunoSEQ multiplex PCR, while the TCRdb copy is restricted to in-frame clones and leaves out a portion. This sample has about 270,000 clones, with 86% found just once. Material for sequencing was peripheral blood. Every receptor here comes from a woman aged 30 to 39 with COVID-19, enrolled during active disease.

The chain is built from TRBV6-4 and TRBJ2-1, with 8 bases aligning to TRBD2. V was clipped by 5 bases and J by 7 bases; unmatched bases: 10. Germline V lookup: CDR1 MRHNA, CDR2 SNTAGT. CDR3 length: 15 amino acids. The CDR3 reads CASSLSRGGRNEQFF. The CDR3 bases are TGTGCCAGCAGTCTCTCCCGGGGGGGCCGAAATGAGCAGTTCTTC.

The chain is built from TRBV5-1 and TRBJ1-6, with a possible D match to TRBD1 (5 bases). Trimming pared 2 bases from V and 8 bases from J, leaving 8 bases between. CDR1 SGHRS and CDR2 YFSETQ come from the germline V gene. The CDR3 contains 13 residues. The DNA for the CDR3 is TGCGCCAGCAGCTTAACACAGGATTCACCCCTCCACTTT. This gives the protein CASSLTQDSPLHF.

This chain uses TRBV1 with TRBJ2-5; the listed D gene, TRBD2, was not tested against the DNA. TRBV1 is deemed a pseudogene. CDR3 length: 16 residues. The chain's CDR3 is CTSSQIKRGGRETQYF. The CDR3 nucleotides are TGCACCAGCAGCCAAATCAAGCGGGGGGGCAGGGAGACCCAGTACTTC.

The chain is built from TRBV6-6 and TRBJ1-1, with D maybe TRBD1 (5 bases). The length of the CDR3 is 14 residues. V was clipped by 6 bases and J by 2 bases, with 13 bases between them. Germline lookup yields CDR1 MNHNY and CDR2 SVGAGI (reference sequence). The CDR3 sequence: CASRRPGINTEAFF. Here the CDR3 DNA reads TGTGCCAGCAGACGGCCAGGGATAAACACTGAAGCTTTCTTT.

The V gene is TRBV2, the J gene TRBJ1-2; D remains ambiguous. V dropped 2 bases and J dropped 10 bases, with 8 bases sitting between them. From germline, CDR1 is SNHLY and CDR2 FYNNEI. The CDR3 spans 11 residues. The CDR3 loop is CASSEMRVYTF. The CDR3 DNA follows: TGTGCCAGCAGTGAAATGAGGGTCTACACCTTC.

The rearrangement links TRBV7-6 to TRBJ2-2, with 7 bases identical to TRBD1. Germline-derived CDR1 and CDR2 are SGHVS and FNYEAQ. The CDR3 consists of 15 residues. V lost 5 bases to trimming and J lost 3 bases; unmatched junction nucleotides: 6. CDR3 coding DNA: TGTGCCAGCAGCCCACGGACAGGCTACACCGGGGAGCTGTTTTTT. It yields the protein CASSPRTGYTGELFF.

The V call is TRBV19, the J call TRBJ2-1; TRBD2 agrees at 11 bases. With V trimmed by 0 bases and J by 9 bases, 7 bases remained unmatched. The CDR3 is 16 amino acids. Germline CDR1 reads LNHDA; CDR2 reads SQIVND (reference sequence). CDR3 sequence: CASSIDHSGGAAEQFF. CDR3 DNA sequence: TGTGCCAGTAGTATAGATCATAGCGGGGGGGCCGCTGAGCAGTTCTTC.

The chain has TRBV6-4 and TRBJ2-2; the D gene is possibly TRBD1 (6 bases). The CDR3 contains 14 residues. The germline V and J ends were trimmed by 6 bases and 2 bases, with 10 bases remaining between them. The V gene's germline CDR1 is MRHNA and CDR2 SNTAGT. The CDR3 spells CASSRDINTGELFF. The CDR3 bases are TGTGCCAGCAGCCGGGACATTAACACCGGGGAGCTGTTTTTT.

This rearrangement joins TRBV4-1 to TRBJ2-3; TRBD2 is a possible D gene (6 bases). The CDR3 contains 15 residues. Germline V gene sequence: CDR1 MGHRA, CDR2 YSYEKL. Trimming removed 1 base from V and 0 bases from J, with 8 bases in between. The CDR3: CASSQVGLSTDTQYF. The CDR3 DNA reads TGCGCCAGCAGCCAAGTGGGACTCAGCACAGATACGCAGTATTTT.

This clone was observed once. The chain couples TRBV6-2 or TRBV6-3 to TRBJ2-1, with a possible D match to TRBD2 (6 bases). V was clipped by 0 bases and J by 11 bases, with 17 bases between them. Germline V gene sequence: CDR1 MNHEY, CDR2 SVGEGT. The CDR3 covers 15 residues. The CDR3 loop reads CASSYSSGGEVKQFF. The CDR3 DNA is TGTGCCAGCAGTTACTCTAGCGGAGGCGAGGTAAAGCAGTTCTTC.

The rearrangement uses TRBV5-1 and TRBJ2-3; possible D gene TRBD1, 6 bases. Germline CDR1 reads SGHRS; CDR2 reads YFSETQ. The CDR3 spans 16 residues. Trimming removed 4 bases from V and 0 bases from J, with 15 bases in between. For the CDR3, the DNA is TGCGCCAGCAGCCTTCACAGGGCCCCTAGCACAGATACGCAGTATTTT. The encoded protein is CASSLHRAPSTDTQYF. The complete variable domain, with remaining parts taken from reference TRBV5-1 and TRBJ2-3, reads KAGVTQTPRYLIKTRGQQVTLSCSPISGHRSVSWYQQTPGQGLQFLFEYFSETQRNKGNFPGRFSGRQFSNSRSEMNVSTLELGDSALYLCASSLHRAPSTDTQYFGPGTRLTVL.

This clone was detected only once. The CDR3 nucleotides read TGCGCCAGCAGCGTGACCGGCGGAGAGACCCAGTACTTC. It yields the protein CASSVTGGETQYF. The gene calls are TRBV5-1 and TRBJ2-5, with unresolved D. Trimming removed 4 bases from V and 4 bases from J, with 11 bases in between. This CDR3 has 13 residues. Per the germline V gene, CDR1 is SGHRS and CDR2 is YFSETQ.

The chain is built from TRBV19 and TRBJ2-1; unclear D gene. V shed 4 bases and J shed 4 bases, with 11 bases lying between them. The CDR3 contains 14 residues. CDR1 is LNHDA, CDR2 SQIVND, per germline (reference sequence). CDR3 sequence reads: CASSTTQVYNEQFF. The CDR3 region has the DNA TGTGCCAGTAGTACTACGCAGGTTTACAATGAGCAGTTCTTC.

The J gene is TRBJ2-1, the V gene TRBV11-2; D is ambiguous. Germline V lookup: CDR1 SGHAT, CDR2 FQNNGV. CDR3 length: 15 amino acids. Between the trimmed V and J ends, which lost 0 bases and 7 bases, there was a span of 13 bases. CDR3 DNA: TGTGCCAGCAGCTTAGATTCAGGTAACACGAATGAGCAGTTCTTC. This codes for CASSLDSGNTNEQFF.

Only one count was recorded for this clone. The gene calls are TRBV27 and TRBJ2-1; TRBD1 agrees at 8 bases. V lost 5 bases, J lost 7 bases, and 7 bases stayed unmatched. In germline, CDR1 is MNHEY, CDR2 SMNVEV (reference sequence). The CDR3 is made up of 14 amino acids. This chain's CDR3 is CASSIRTGRNEQFF. CDR3 sequence (DNA): TGTGCCAGCAGTATAAGGACAGGGAGGAATGAGCAGTTCTTC.

The chain recombines TRBV9 with TRBJ2-7; 11 positions agree with TRBD2. This CDR3 is 15 amino acids long. The J segment lost 0 bases and the V segment lost 2 bases, leaving 1 base of the junction unmatched. CDR1 and CDR2 (germline): SGDLS, YYNGEE. CDR3 sequence reads: CASSVSGGGSYEQYF. Written as DNA, the CDR3 is TGTGCCAGCAGCGTTAGCGGGGGGGGCTCCTACGAGCAGTACTTC.

The chain recombines TRBV6-5 with TRBJ1-1; 10 bases match TRBD1. The V segment lost 6 bases and the J segment 6 bases; nucleotides outside the gene matches: 10. Per the germline V gene, CDR1 is MNHEY and CDR2 is SVGAGI. This CDR3 spans 15 amino acids. The CDR3 region has the DNA TGTGCCAGCAGGATTGACAGGGGGCGGTGGGCTGAAGCTTTCTTT. Encoded protein: CASRIDRGRWAEAFF.

This clone was found once. The DNA of the CDR3 is TGTGCCAGCAGCTTACGCAGGGGCTCCTACGAGCAGTACTTC. It yields the protein CASSLRRGSYEQYF. V gene TRBV11-2 combines with J gene TRBJ2-7; maybe TRBD1 (6 bases). In germline, CDR1 is SGHAT, CDR2 FQNNGV. This CDR3 contains 14 residues. V lost 2 bases and J lost 0, with 8 bases in between.

This chain links TRBV4-2 with TRBJ1-3; D is perhaps TRBD1 (6 bases). V shed 0 bases and J shed 0 bases, with 12 bases lying between them. Germline CDR1 LGHNA, CDR2 YNFKEQ. CDR3 length equals 17 residues. CDR3 DNA sequence: TGTGCCAGCAGCCAAGATGGACAGCGCAGCTCTGGAAACACCATATATTTT. Its translation is CASSQDGQRSSGNTIYF.

This clone was counted between two and nine times. The V and J genes are TRBV4-2 and TRBJ2-4; 10 bases match TRBD2. The CDR3 is 17 amino acids. Germline lookup yields CDR1 LGHNA and CDR2 YNFKEQ. J lost 1 base, V lost 0 bases, and 3 bases had no gene match. The CDR3, as DNA: TGTGCCAGCAGCCAAGAAGGTAGCGGGGGGGCCAAAAACATTCAGTACTTC. Translated, it gives CASSQEGSGGAKNIQYF.